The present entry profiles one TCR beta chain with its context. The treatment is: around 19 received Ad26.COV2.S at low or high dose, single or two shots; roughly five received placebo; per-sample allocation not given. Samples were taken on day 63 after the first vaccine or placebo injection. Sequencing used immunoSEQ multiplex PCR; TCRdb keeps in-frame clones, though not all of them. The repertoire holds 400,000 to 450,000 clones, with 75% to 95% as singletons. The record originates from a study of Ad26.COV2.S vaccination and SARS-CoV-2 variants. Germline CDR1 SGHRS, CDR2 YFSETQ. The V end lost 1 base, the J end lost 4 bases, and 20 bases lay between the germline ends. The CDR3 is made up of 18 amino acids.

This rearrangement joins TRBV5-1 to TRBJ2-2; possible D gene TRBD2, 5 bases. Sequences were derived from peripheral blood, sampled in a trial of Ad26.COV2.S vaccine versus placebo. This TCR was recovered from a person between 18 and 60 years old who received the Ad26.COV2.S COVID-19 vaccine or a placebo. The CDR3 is CASSLKVGGGWGTGELFF. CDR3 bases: TGCGCCAGCAGCTTGAAAGTCGGCGGCGGGTGGGGCACCGGGGAGCTGTTTTTT.